This entry concerns a single T cell receptor beta chain. This sample was taken from a study of blood T cell repertoires in COVID-19. The protocol was immunoSEQ multiplex PCR, while the TCRdb copy is restricted to in-frame clones and leaves out a portion. This table holds under 200,000 clones, approximately 87% found once. CDR1 and CDR2 from the germline V gene are SEHNR and FQNEAQ (reference sequence). The CDR3 length is 17 residues. Trimming at V came to 4 bases and at J to 8 bases, leaving 16 bases not matched to a gene. The Seattle site enrolled patients during active infection and followed them longitudinally.

The sequenced sample was peripheral blood. The TCR was taken from a woman aged 70-85 years with COVID-19, enrolled during active disease. This chain links TRBV7-9 with TRBJ1-4; 7 nucleotides line up with TRBD1. CDR3 in amino acids: CASSSNRGLPGREKLFF. CDR3 nucleotide sequence: TGTGCCAGCAGCTCAAACAGGGGTCTACCAGGGAGGGAAAAACTGTTTTTT. Variable domain in full (rest from reference TRBV7-9 and TRBJ1-4): DTGVSQNPRHKITKRGQNVTFRCDPISEHNRLYWYRQTLGQGPEFLTYFQNEAQLEKSRLLSDRFSAERPKGSFSTLEIQRTEQGDSAMYLCASSSNRGLPGREKLFFGSGTQLSVL.